The 7 T cell receptor beta chains listed next were all sequenced from one sample in a study of cytomegalovirus exposure and HLA in healthy donors (dated by TCRdb to about 2017). Library creation used the immunoSEQ multiplex PCR assay. TCRdb re-hosts the immuneACCESS table, in-frame sequences only. Its copies lack some clones; in the studies checked, an unresolved V gene accounts for under half of them, and the cause for the rest is not known. This sample holds 100,000 to 150,000 clones; approximately 92% were observed only once. The leading ten clones occupy around 1.2% of the sample. What was sequenced was PBMCs. These receptors were collected from a woman aged 18-35 years in good health and CMV-seronegative.

The V and J genes are TRBV7-9 and TRBJ1-4; no reliable D call. CDR3 size: 13 residues. Trimming removed 5 bases from V and 4 bases from J, with 8 bases in between. CDR1 is SEHNR and CDR2 is FQNEAQ in the germline V gene (reference sequence). In nucleotides, the CDR3 is TGTGCCAGCAGCCTCGAGCATAATGAAAAACTGTTTTTT. It specifies CASSLEHNEKLFF. The full variable domain, its missing parts supplied by reference TRBV7-9 and TRBJ1-4, is DTGVSQNPRHKITKRGQNVTFRCDPISEHNRLYWYRQTLGQGPEFLTYFQNEAQLEKSRLLSDRFSAERPKGSFSTLEIQRTEQGDSAMYLCASSLEHNEKLFFGSGTQLSVL.

This clone was counted many times. The chain uses TRBV5-5 and TRBJ1-3, with D perhaps matching TRBD1 (5 bases). There are 16 residues in the CDR3. CDR1 is SGHKS and CDR2 is YYEKEE in the germline V gene (reference sequence). Trimming removed 4 bases from V and 2 bases from J, with 16 bases in between. CDR3 DNA sequence: TGTGCCAGCAGCCCCGGGGGGATGGAGGCTGGAAACACCATATATTTT. It translates to CASSPGGMEAGNTIYF. Based on the CDR3 plus reference TRBV5-5 and TRBJ1-3, the full variable domain is DAGVTQSPTHLIKTRGQQVTLRCSPISGHKSVSWYQQVLGQGPQFIFQYYEKEERGRGNFPDRFSARQFPNYSSELNVNALLLGDSALYLCASSPGGMEAGNTIYFGEGSWLTVV.

CDR3 coding DNA: TGTGCCAGCAGCTCCGGGACACCCGAGACCCAGTACTTC. Its protein is CASSSGTPETQYF. This sequence joins TRBV7-9 and TRBJ2-5, with TRBD1 as a possible D gene (6 bases). There are 13 residues in the CDR3. The V end was cut by 4 bases, the J end by 5 bases, with 11 bases between. CDR1 and CDR2 from the germline V gene are SEHNR and FQNEAQ (reference sequence).

This chain uses TRBV7-3 with TRBJ2-1; D call uncertain. This CDR3 spans 16 amino acids. In germline, CDR1 is SGHTA, CDR2 FQGTGA. V gave up 0 bases and J gave up 6 bases, with 15 bases separating them. The CDR3 region is CASSLTPGGSFNEQFF. CDR3 coding DNA: TGTGCCAGCAGCTTAACCCCGGGTGGATCTTTCAATGAGCAGTTCTTC.

The chain joins TRBV11-2 to TRBJ1-6, with D perhaps matching TRBD1 (6 bases). The CDR3 covers 15 residues. The V and J ends lost 3 bases and 10 bases respectively, with 16 bases between them. Germline CDR1 reads SGHAT; CDR2 reads FQNNGV. CDR3 nucleotide sequence: TGTGCCAGCAGCTTCGACACAGGGAGTTGGTCACCCCTCCACTTT. This gives the protein CASSFDTGSWSPLHF. Full variable domain (outside the CDR3, taken from reference TRBV11-2 and TRBJ1-6): EAGVAQSPRYKIIEKRQSVAFWCNPISGHATLYWYQQILGQGPKLLIQFQNNGVVDDSQLPKDRFSAERLKGVDSTLKIQPAKLEDSAVYLCASSFDTGSWSPLHFGNGTRLTVT.

The chain combines TRBV5-1 with TRBJ2-5; 8 bases match TRBD2. Per the germline V gene, CDR1 is SGHRS and CDR2 is YFSETQ. There are 18 residues in the CDR3. The ends lost 2 bases at V and 0 bases at J; junction bases unmatched: 12. CDR3 DNA: TGCGCCAGCAGCTTCGGACATCCTGGGCGGGGGGACCAAGAGACCCAGTACTTC. This gives the protein CASSFGHPGRGDQETQYF.

This clone was recorded only once. The chain links TRBV10-3 to TRBJ1-6; TRBD1 agrees at 9 bases. This CDR3 has 13 residues. Per germline, CDR1 ENHRY and CDR2 SYGVKD. J was trimmed by 10 bases and V by 7 bases; bases with no gene match: 5. Here the CDR3 reads CAITDRGGSPLHF. The CDR3 DNA reads as TGTGCCATCACCGACAGGGGGGGATCACCCCTCCACTTT.